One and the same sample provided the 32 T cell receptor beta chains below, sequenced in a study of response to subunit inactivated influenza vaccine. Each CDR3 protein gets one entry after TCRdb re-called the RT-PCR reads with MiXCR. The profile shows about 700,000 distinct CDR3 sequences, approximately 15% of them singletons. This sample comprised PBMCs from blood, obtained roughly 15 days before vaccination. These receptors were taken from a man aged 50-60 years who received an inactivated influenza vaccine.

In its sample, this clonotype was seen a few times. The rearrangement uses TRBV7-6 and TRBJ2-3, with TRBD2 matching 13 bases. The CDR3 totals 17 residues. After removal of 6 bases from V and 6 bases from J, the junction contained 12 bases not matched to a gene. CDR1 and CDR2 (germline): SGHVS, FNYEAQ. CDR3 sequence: CASSQPRTSGGPDTQYF. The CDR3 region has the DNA TGTGCCAGCAGTCAACCAAGGACTAGCGGGGGCCCGGATACGCAGTATTTT.

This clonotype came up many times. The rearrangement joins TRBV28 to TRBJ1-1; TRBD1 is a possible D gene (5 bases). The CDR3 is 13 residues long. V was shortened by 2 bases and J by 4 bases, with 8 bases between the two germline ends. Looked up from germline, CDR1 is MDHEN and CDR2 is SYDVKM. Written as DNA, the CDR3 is TGTGCCAGCAGTTTAAATGGGGGCACTGAAGCTTTCTTT. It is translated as CASSLNGGTEAFF.

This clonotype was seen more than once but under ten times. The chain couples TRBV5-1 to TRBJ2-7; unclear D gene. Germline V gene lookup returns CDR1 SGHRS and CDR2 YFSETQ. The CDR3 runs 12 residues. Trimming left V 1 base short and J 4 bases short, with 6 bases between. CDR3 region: CASSLNDYEQYF. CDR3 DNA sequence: TGCGCCAGCAGCTTGAACGATTACGAGCAGTACTTC.

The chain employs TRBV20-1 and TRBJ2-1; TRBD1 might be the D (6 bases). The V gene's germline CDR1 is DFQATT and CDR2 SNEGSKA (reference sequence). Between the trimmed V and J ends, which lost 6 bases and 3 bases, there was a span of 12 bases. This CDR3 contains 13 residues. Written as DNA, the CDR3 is TGCAGTGCCTCAAAGACAGGCTACAATGAGCAGTTCTTC. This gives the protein CSASKTGYNEQFF.

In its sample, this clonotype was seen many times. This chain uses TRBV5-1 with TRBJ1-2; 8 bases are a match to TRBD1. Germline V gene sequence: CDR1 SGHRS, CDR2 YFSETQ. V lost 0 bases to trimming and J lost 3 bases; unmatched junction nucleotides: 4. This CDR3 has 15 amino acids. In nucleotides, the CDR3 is TGCGCCAGCAGCTTGGACAGGGGGGAAGACTATGGCTACACCTTC. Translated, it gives CASSLDRGEDYGYTF.

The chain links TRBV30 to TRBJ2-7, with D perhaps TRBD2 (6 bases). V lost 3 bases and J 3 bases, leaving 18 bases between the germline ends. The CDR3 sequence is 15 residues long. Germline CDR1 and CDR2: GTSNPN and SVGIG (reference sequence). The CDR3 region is CAWRRGGTLLYEQYF. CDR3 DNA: TGTGCCTGGAGGAGAGGTGGGACTCTCCTCTACGAGCAGTACTTC.

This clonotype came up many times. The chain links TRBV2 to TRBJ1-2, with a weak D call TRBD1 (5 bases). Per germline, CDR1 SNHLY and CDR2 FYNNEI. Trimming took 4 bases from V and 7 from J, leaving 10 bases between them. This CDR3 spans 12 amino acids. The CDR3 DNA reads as TGTGCCAGCAGTGTGGACACCGGTGGCTACACCTTC. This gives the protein CASSVDTGGYTF.

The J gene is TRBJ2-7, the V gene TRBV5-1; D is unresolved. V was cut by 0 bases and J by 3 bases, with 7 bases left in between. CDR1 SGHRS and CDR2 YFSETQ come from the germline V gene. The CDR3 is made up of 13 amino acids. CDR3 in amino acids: CASSLGKGYEQYF. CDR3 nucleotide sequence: TGCGCCAGCAGCTTGGGGAAGGGCTACGAGCAGTACTTC.

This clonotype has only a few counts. CDR3 loop: CASSFQAAYNEQFF. The CDR3, as DNA: TGTGCCAGCAGCTTCCAAGCCGCATACAATGAGCAGTTCTTC. V usage is TRBV12-3 or TRBV12-4 and J usage is TRBJ2-1, with D unclear. V dropped 6 bases and J dropped 4 bases, with 13 bases sitting between them. This CDR3 has 14 residues.

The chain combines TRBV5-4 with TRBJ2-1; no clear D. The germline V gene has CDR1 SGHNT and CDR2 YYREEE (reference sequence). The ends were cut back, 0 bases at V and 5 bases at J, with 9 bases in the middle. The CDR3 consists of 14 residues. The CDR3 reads CASSLALPNNEQFF. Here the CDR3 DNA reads TGTGCCAGCAGCTTGGCGCTACCCAACAATGAGCAGTTCTTC.

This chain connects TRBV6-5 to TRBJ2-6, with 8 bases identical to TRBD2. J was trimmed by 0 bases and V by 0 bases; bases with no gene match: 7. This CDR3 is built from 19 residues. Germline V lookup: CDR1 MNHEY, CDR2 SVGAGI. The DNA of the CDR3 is TGTGCCAGCAGTTACTCTCCGCTAGCGGGCTCCTCTGGGGCCAACGTCCTGACTTTC. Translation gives CASSYSPLAGSSGANVLTF.

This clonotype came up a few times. The CDR3 DNA sequence: TGTGCCATCCGGGATTATTCTCCCAATGAGCAGTTCTTC. Encoded protein: CAIRDYSPNEQFF. The chain links TRBV28 to TRBJ2-1, with D tentatively TRBD2 (5 bases). CDR1 is MDHEN and CDR2 is SYDVKM in the germline V gene. V dropped 10 bases and J dropped 6 bases, with 16 bases sitting between them. CDR3 length equals 13 residues.

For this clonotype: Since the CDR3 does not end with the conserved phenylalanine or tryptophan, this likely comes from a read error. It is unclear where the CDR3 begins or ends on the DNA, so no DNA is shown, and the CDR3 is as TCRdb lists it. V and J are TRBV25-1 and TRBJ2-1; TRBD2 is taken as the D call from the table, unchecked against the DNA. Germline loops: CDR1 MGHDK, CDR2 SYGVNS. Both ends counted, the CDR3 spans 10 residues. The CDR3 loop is CARYSGRNSN.

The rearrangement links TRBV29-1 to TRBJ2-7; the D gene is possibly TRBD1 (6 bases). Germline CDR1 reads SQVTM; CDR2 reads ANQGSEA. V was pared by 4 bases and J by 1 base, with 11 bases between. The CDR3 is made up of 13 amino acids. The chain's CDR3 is CSVVPGVSYEQYF. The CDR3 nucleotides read TGCAGCGTTGTTCCAGGGGTTTCCTACGAGCAGTACTTC.

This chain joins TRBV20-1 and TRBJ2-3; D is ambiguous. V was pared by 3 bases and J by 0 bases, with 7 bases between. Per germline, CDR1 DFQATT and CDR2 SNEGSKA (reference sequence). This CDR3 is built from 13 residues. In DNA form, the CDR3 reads TGCAGTGCTAGGGGGAAAAGCACAGATACGCAGTATTTT. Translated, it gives CSARGKSTDTQYF.

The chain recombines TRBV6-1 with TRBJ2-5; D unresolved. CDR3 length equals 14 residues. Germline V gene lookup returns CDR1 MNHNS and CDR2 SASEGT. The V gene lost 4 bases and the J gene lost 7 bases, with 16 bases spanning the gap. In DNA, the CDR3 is TGTGCCAGCAGTGCCCCCGGCGTGCCTGGGACCCAGTACTTC. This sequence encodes CASSAPGVPGTQYF.

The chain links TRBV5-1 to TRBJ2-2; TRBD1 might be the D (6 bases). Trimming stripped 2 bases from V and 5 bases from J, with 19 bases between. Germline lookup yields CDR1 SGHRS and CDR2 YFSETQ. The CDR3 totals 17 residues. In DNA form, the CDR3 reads TGCGCCAGCAGCTTTCGGACAGAATTTATGGGTACCGGGGAGCTGTTTTTT. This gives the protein CASSFRTEFMGTGELFF. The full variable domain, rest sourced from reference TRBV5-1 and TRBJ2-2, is KAGVTQTPRYLIKTRGQQVTLSCSPISGHRSVSWYQQTPGQGLQFLFEYFSETQRNKGNFPGRFSGRQFSNSRSEMNVSTLELGDSALYLCASSFRTEFMGTGELFFGEGSRLTVL.

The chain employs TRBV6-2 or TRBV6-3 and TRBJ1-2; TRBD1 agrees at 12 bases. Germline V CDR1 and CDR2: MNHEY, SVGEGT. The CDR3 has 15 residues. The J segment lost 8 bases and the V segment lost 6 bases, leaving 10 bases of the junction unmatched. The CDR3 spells CASRHEKGTGGGYTF. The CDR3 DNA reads TGTGCCAGCAGGCATGAGAAAGGGACAGGGGGCGGCTACACCTTC.

The CDR3 coding sequence is TGCGCCAGCAGCCAAGTGCCAGGGTCAAGTATCGGCAAAAACATTCAGTACTTC. Translated, it gives CASSQVPGSSIGKNIQYF. The rearrangement links TRBV4-1 to TRBJ2-4; D is possibly TRBD1 (5 bases). The V gene lost 1 base and the J gene lost 3 bases, with 19 bases spanning the gap. The CDR3 sequence is 18 residues long. Germline V gene sequence: CDR1 MGHRA, CDR2 YSYEKL.

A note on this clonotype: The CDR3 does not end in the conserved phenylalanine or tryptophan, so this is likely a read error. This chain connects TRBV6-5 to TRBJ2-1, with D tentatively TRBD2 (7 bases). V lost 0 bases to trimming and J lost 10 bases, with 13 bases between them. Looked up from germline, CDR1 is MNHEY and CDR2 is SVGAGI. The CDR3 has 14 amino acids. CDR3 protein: CASSYSGGAQEQFL. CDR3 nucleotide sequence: TGTGCCAGCAGTTACTCGGGGGGGGCTCAGGAGCAGTTCTTA.

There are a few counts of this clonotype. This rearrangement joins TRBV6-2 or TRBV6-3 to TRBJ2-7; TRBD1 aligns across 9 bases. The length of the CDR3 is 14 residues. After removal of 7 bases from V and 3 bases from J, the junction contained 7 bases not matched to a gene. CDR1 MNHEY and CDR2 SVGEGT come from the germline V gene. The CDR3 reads CASTKGQGYYEQYF. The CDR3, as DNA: TGTGCCAGCACCAAAGGACAGGGGTACTACGAGCAGTACTTC.

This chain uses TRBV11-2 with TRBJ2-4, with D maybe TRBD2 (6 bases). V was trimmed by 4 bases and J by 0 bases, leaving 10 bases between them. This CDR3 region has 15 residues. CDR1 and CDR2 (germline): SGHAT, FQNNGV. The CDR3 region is CASSYKGLAKNIQYF. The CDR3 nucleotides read TGTGCCAGCAGCTATAAGGGACTAGCCAAAAACATTCAGTACTTC.

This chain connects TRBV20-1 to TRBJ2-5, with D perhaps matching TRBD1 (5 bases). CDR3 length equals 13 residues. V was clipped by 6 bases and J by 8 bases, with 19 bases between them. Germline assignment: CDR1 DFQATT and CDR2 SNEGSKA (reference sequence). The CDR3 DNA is TGCAGTGCATCGGACATCGGGTGGGAAACCCAGTACTTC. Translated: CSASDIGWETQYF.

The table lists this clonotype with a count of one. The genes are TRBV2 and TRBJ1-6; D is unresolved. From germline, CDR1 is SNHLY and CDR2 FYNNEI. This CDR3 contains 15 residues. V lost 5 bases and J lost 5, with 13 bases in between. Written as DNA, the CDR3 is TGTGCCAGCAGTCAAAGGACGGAGAATAATTCACCCCTCCACTTT. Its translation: CASSQRTENNSPLHF.

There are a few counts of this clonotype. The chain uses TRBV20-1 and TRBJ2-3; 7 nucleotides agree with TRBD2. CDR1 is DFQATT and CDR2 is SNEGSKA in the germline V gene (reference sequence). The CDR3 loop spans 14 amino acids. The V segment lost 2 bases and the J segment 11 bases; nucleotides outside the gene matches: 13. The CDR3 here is CSARTVAGPPKQYF. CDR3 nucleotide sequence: TGCAGTGCTAGAACTGTAGCGGGCCCTCCAAAGCAGTATTTT.

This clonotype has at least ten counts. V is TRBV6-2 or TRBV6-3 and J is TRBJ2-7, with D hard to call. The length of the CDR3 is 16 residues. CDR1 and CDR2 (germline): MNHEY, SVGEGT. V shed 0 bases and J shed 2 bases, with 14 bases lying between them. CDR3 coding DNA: TGTGCCAGCAGTTACTCGAGTGCCAGGAATACCTACGAGCAGTACTTC. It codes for CASSYSSARNTYEQYF.

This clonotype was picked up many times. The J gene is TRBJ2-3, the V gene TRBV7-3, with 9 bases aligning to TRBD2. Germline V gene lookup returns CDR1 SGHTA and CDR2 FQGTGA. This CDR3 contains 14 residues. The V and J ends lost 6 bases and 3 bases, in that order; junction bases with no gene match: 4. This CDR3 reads CASSSGSGTDTQYF. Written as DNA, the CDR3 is TGTGCCAGCAGTAGCGGGAGTGGAACAGATACGCAGTATTTT.

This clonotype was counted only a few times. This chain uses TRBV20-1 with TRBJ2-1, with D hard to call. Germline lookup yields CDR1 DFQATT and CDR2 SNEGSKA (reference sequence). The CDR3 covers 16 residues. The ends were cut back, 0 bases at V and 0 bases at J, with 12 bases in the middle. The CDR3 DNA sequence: TGCAGTGCTAGAGAGCTGGGCCTGCCCTCCTACAATGAGCAGTTCTTC. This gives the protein CSARELGLPSYNEQFF.

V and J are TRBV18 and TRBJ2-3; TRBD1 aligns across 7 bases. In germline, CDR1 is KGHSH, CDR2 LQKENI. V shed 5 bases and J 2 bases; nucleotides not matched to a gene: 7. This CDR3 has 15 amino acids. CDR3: CASSWGQLSTDTQYF. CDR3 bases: TGTGCCAGCTCATGGGGACAGCTCTCCACAGATACGCAGTATTTT.

The CDR3 sequence is CASSKEGRAEDTQYF. The CDR3 bases are TGCGCCAGCAGTAAGGAGGGAAGGGCGGAAGATACGCAGTATTTT. V usage is TRBV4-1 and J usage is TRBJ2-3; D is possibly TRBD2 (6 bases). Germline CDR1 and CDR2: MGHRA and YSYEKL. CDR3 length: 15 amino acids. Trimming removed 6 bases from V and 5 bases from J, with 18 bases in between.

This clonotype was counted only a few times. The CDR3 coding sequence is TGTGCCAGCAGTTTATCAGCGACTACGGAGCGAACCATTGGTGAGCAGTTCTTC. Its protein is CASSLSATTERTIGEQFF. The chain links TRBV27 to TRBJ2-1, with D tentatively TRBD2 (5 bases). The CDR3 covers 18 residues. The V gene's germline CDR1 is MNHEY and CDR2 SMNVEV (reference sequence). With 0 bases removed from V and 9 bases from J, the gap between germline ends came to 24 bases.

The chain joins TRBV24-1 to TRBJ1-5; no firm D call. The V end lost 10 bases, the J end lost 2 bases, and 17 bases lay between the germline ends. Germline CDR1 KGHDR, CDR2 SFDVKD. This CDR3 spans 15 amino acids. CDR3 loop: CATSQAGMGNQPQHF. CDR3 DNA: TGTGCCACTTCTCAGGCCGGGATGGGCAATCAGCCCCAGCATTTT.